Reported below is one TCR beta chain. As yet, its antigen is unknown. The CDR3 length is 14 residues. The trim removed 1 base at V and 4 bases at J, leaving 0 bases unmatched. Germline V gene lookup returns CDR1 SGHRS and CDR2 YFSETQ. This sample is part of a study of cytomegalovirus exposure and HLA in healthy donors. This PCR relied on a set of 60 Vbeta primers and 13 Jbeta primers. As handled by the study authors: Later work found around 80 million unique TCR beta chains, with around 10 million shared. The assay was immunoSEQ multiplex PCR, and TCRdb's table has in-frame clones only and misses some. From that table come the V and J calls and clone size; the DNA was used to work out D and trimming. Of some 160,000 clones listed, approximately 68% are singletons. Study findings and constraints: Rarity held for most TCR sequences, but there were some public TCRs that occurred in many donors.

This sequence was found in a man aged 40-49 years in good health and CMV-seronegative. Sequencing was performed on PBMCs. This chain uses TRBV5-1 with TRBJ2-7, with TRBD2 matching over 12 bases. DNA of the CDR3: TGCGCCAGCAGCTTGACTAGCGGGGGGTACGAGCAGTACTTC. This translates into CASSLTSGGYEQYF.